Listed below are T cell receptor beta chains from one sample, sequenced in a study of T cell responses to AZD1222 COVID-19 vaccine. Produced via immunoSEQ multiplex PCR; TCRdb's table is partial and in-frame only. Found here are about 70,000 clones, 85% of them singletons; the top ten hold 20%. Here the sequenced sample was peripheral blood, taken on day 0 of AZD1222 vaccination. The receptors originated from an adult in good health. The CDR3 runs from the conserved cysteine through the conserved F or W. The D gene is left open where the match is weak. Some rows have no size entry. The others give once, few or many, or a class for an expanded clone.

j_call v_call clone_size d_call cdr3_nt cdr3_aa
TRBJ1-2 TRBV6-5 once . TGTGCCAGCACCTTGTGGGGGGTGGACTATGGCTACACCTTC CASTLWGVDYGYTF
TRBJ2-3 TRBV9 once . TGTGCCAGCAGCGCTGGGGGGGGCCCAGATACGCAGTATTTT CASSAGGGPDTQYF
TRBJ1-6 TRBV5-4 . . TGTGCCAGCAGCCGTGACAGAGACAATTCACCCCTCCACTTT CASSRDRDNSPLHF
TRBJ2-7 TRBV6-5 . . TGTGCCAGCAGTTACTCTGCCGAGCAGTACTTC CASSYSAEQYF
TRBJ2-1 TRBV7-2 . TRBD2 TGTGCCAGCAGCCGGACTAGCGGGAAGCACAATGAGCAGTTCTTC CASSRTSGKHNEQFF
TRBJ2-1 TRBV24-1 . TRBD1 TGTGCCACCAGTGATCCGGGACAGGGGGAGTTCAATGAGCAGTTCTTC CATSDPGQGEFNEQFF
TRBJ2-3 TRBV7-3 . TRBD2 TGTGCCAGCAGCTTAAATCCGGGACTAGTGGTGTATTTT CASSLNPGLVVYF
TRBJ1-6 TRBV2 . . TGTGCCAGCACTGGGGAGACAGTGAATAATTCACCCCTCCACTTT CASTGETVNNSPLHF
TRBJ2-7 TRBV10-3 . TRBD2 TGTGCCATCAGTCCCCAGCGGGATTCTTCCGAGCAGTACTTC CAISPQRDSSEQYF
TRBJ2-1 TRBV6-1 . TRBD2 TGTGCCAGCAGTAGCGGGAGGACAGGCAATGAGCAGTTCTTC CASSSGRTGNEQFF
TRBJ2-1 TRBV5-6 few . TGTGCCAGCAGGACACGACGTCTAGCGACCTACAATGAGCAGTTCTTC CASRTRRLATYNEQFF
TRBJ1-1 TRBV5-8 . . TGTGCCAGCAGCTTGGGAGGTAACACTGAAGCTTTCTTT CASSLGGNTEAFF
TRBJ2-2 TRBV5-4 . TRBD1 TGTGCCAGCAGCGCTGGACAGGGGGCGACCGGGGAGCTGTTTTTT CASSAGQGATGELFF
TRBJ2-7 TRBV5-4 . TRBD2 TGTGCCAGCAGCAGAGGGTCGGCTAGCGGGACCTACTACGAGCAGTACTTC CASSRGSASGTYYEQYF
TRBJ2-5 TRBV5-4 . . TGTGCCAGCAGCTTGGAGGGGGAGACCCAGTACTTC CASSLEGETQYF
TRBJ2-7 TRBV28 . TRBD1 TGTGCCAGCAGTCCCGGGACAGGATCCGAGCAGTACTTC CASSPGTGSEQYF
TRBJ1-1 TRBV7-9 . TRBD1 TGTGCCAGCAGCTTAGCGGAAGACAGGGCCCCTGAAGCTTTCTTT CASSLAEDRAPEAFF
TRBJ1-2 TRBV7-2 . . TGTGCCAGCAGCCCTGGGGGGGGGAATGGCTACACCTTC CASSPGGGNGYTF
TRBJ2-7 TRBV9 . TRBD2 TGTGCCAGCAGCCCGGGACTAGCGGGAGGAGTCCACGAGCAGTACTTC CASSPGLAGGVHEQYF
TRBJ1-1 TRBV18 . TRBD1 TGTGCCAGCTCACCACAACAGGGGGCTATCGTCACTGAAGCTTTCTTT CASSPQQGAIVTEAFF
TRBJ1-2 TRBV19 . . TGTGCCAGTAGTATTAGCAGGGGAGATGGCTACACCTTC CASSISRGDGYTF
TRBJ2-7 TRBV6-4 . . TGTGCCGGTGGGTTAGTCAGGGACTCCTACGAGCAGTACTTC CAGGLVRDSYEQYF
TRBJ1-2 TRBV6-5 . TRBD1 TGTGCCTTAACCCCGGGACAGGGGTATAGCTACACCTTC CALTPGQGYSYTF
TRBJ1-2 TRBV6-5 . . TGTGCCAGCGAGAGACGGATGAACTATGGCTACACCTTC CASERRMNYGYTF
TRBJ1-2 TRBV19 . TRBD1 TGTGCCAGTAGACCGGGACAGGGGAACTATGGCTACACCTTC CASRPGQGNYGYTF
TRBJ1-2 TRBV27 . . TGTGCCAGCAGTTGGAACGGCCAGGGCGCCTATGGCTACACCTTC CASSWNGQGAYGYTF
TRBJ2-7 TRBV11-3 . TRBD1 TGTGCCAGCAGCTTTCCCTCCGGGACAGGGCTATACGAGCAGTACTTC CASSFPSGTGLYEQYF
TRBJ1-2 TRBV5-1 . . TGCGCCAGCAGCGAGGCCGATGGCTACACCTTC CASSEADGYTF
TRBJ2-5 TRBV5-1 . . TGCGCCAGCAGCTTGGAAGGAGGGGTAGAGACCCAGTACTTC CASSLEGGVETQYF
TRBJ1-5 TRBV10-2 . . TGCGCCAGCAAAGCCCGAATGTCGGATCAGCCCCAGCATTTT CASKARMSDQPQHF
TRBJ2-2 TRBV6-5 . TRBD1 TGTGCCAGCAGTACAAGGGGGCGCGGGGAGCTGTTTTTT CASSTRGRGELFF
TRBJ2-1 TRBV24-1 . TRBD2 TGTGCCACCAGTGAAAGCGGGGGGACCAATGAGCAGTTCTTC CATSESGGTNEQFF
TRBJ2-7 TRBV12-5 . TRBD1 TGTGCTAGTGGTTTGGTAGCACAGGGGAGCGCCCCCGAGCAGTACTTC CASGLVAQGSAPEQYF
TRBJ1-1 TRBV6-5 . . TGTGCCAGCACCCACGACCTGAACACTGAAGCTTTCTTT CASTHDLNTEAFF
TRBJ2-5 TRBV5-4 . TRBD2 TGTGCCAGCAGTGCGGGGGGCCGGGAAGAGACCCAGTACTTC CASSAGGREETQYF